The 6 T cell receptor beta chains presented below share a single source sample, sequenced in a study of T-cell memory formation after mild COVID-19. A single record per CDR3 protein comes from TCRdb applying MiXCR to the 5' RACE reads. This sample has about 150,000 distinct CDR3 sequences; under 30% occur once, and the top ten carry around a quarter. The sequencing input was PBMCs or a T cell subset sorted from them (not recorded which). The receptor set was obtained from an adult woman who had mild COVID-19 (a few samples of this study predate the infection). Cell type and time point are not known.

This clonotype occurred a few times. The chain recombines TRBV25-1 with TRBJ1-2; 7 positions match TRBD1. Germline assignment: CDR1 MGHDK and CDR2 SYGVNS. The J segment lost 2 bases and the V segment lost 4 bases, leaving 1 base of the junction unmatched. The CDR3 sequence is 13 residues long. This CDR3 is CASSVQGNYGYTF. The CDR3 region has the DNA TGTGCCAGCAGTGTACAGGGGAACTATGGCTACACCTTC.

This clonotype was counted a few times. The chain has TRBV20-1 and TRBJ2-2; D gene unclear. CDR3 length: 15 amino acids. The V end lost 0 bases, the J end lost 2 bases, and 10 bases lay between the germline ends. CDR1 and CDR2 (germline): DFQATT, SNEGSKA (reference sequence). CDR3 region: CSARDGAANTGELFF. CDR3 DNA sequence: TGCAGTGCTAGAGATGGCGCAGCAAACACCGGGGAGCTGTTTTTT.

This clonotype was seen only a few times. J is TRBJ2-7 and V is TRBV12-3 or TRBV12-4; 15 bases map to TRBD2. The junction had 5 bases not matched to a gene; V was cut back by 5 bases and J by 0 bases. The CDR3 covers 17 residues. Here the CDR3 reads CASSLGGLAGGSYEQYF. In nucleotides, the CDR3 is TGTGCCAGCAGTCTCGGGGGACTAGCGGGAGGCTCCTACGAGCAGTACTTC.

The chain links TRBV7-8 to TRBJ2-7; maybe TRBD1 (5 bases). The CDR3 consists of 15 residues. Deletions cut 2 bases from V and 1 base from J, with 12 bases between. Germline loops: CDR1 SGHVS, CDR2 FQNEAQ. Written as DNA, the CDR3 is TGTGCCAGCAGCTTACTGCAGGGCAGGTCCTACGAGCAGTACTTC. Protein: CASSLLQGRSYEQYF.

The chain employs TRBV5-5 and TRBJ2-3, with D possibly TRBD2 on 7 matching bases. The V end was cut by 4 bases, the J end by 0 bases, with 15 bases between. Germline CDR1 SGHKS, CDR2 YYEKEE (reference sequence). There are 16 residues in the CDR3. CDR3 protein: CASSTTGGLSTDTQYF. DNA of the CDR3: TGTGCCAGCAGCACGACGGGGGGCCTAAGCACAGATACGCAGTATTTT.

The rearrangement joins TRBV12-3 or TRBV12-4 to TRBJ2-3; TRBD1 matches 8 bases. V shed 6 bases and J 5 bases; nucleotides not matched to a gene: 4. The CDR3 spans 13 residues. The CDR3 sequence is CASRAGGVDTQYF. The CDR3, as DNA: TGTGCCAGCAGGGCAGGGGGCGTAGATACGCAGTATTTT.